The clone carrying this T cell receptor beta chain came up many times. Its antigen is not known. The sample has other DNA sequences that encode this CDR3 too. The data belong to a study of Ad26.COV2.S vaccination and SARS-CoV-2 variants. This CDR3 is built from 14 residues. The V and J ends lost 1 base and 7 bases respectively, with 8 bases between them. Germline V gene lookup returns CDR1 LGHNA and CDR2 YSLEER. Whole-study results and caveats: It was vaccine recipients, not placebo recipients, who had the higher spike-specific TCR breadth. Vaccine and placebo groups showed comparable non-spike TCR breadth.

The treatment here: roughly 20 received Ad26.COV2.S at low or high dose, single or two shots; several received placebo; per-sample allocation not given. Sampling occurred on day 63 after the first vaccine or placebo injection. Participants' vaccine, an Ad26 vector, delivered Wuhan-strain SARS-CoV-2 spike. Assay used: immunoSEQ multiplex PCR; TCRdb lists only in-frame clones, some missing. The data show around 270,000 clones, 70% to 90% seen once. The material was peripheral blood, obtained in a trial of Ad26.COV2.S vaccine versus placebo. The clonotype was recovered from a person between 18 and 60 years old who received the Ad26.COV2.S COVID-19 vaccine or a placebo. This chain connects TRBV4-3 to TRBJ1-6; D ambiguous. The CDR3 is CASSQGNVNSPLHF. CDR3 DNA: TGCGCCAGCAGCCAAGGAAACGTGAATTCACCCCTCCACTTT.